At least ten counts were recorded for the clone carrying this T cell receptor beta chain. Its cognate antigen is unknown. These data belong to a study of early T cells in non-severe SARS-CoV-2 infection. V was cut by 6 bases and J by 8 bases, with 14 bases left in between. This CDR3 region has 12 residues. The germline V gene encodes CDR1 GTSNPN and CDR2 SVGIG (reference sequence). TCRdb passed the 5' RACE reads through MiXCR, listing each CDR3 protein once. The sample yields roughly 25,000 distinct CDR3 sequences, roughly 4% seen once. Overall study findings and caveats: VDJdb matching favored anti-spike CD8 responses, missing private and CD4 specificities.

The sequenced sample consisted of whole blood. The chain employs TRBV30 and TRBJ2-1; D gene uncertain. This clonotype originated in an adult who was a healthcare worker with PCR-confirmed SARS-CoV-2 infection or an uninfected control (not recorded which). CDR3 sequence: CACLEGADEQFF. CDR3 coding DNA: TGTGCCTGTTTGGAAGGCGCGGATGAGCAGTTCTTC.